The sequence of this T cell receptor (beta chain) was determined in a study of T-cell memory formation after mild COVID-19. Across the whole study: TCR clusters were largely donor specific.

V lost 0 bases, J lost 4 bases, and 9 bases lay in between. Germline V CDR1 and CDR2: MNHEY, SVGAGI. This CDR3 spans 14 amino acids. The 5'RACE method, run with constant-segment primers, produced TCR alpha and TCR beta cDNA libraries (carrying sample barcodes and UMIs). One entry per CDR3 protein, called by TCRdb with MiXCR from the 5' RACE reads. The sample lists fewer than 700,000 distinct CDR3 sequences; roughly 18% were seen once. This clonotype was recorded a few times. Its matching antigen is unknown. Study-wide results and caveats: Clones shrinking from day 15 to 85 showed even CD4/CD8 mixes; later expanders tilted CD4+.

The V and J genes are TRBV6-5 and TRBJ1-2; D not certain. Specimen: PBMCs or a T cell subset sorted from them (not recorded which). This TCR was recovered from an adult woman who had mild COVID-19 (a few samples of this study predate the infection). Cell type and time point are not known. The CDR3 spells CASSYSSIPYGYTF. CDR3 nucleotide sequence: TGTGCCAGCAGTTACTCGAGCATCCCCTATGGCTACACCTTC.